These 6 T cell receptor beta chains came from one sample sequenced in a study of siplizumab effects on memory and regulatory T cells (dated by TCRdb to 2018 to 2020). Library preparation was by the immunoSEQ multiplex PCR assay. Drawn from immuneACCESS, this table holds only the in-frame rearrangements with V and J called that TCRdb kept. Clones are partly lost; checked studies trace under half to an unresolved V gene and leave the rest unexplained. The sample table lists 98,000 or so clones, 93% of them with a count of one. The top ten clones comprise around 0.62% of the sample. Specimen: Tregs sorted from blood. The receptors were gathered from a human donor in good health.

The chain has TRBV2 and TRBJ2-7; 7 nucleotides align to TRBD1. Germline CDR1 is SNHLY and CDR2 is FYNNEI. Trimming removed 5 bases from V and 3 bases from J; junction bases left unmatched: 10. This CDR3 region has 15 residues. For the CDR3, the DNA is TGTGCCAGCAGTCGGACAGGCCCCTTTATCTACGAGCAGTACTTC. Its protein is CASSRTGPFIYEQYF.

This chain uses TRBV7-9 with TRBJ2-2; TRBD2 might be the D (6 bases). CDR1 is SEHNR, CDR2 FQNEAQ, per germline (reference sequence). V shed 3 bases and J shed 4 bases, with 15 bases lying between them. The CDR3 spans 16 residues. CDR3 DNA sequence: TGTGCCAGCAGCTTCCTAGCGCCTATGGGCACCGGGGAGCTGTTTTTT. This codes for CASSFLAPMGTGELFF.

V gene TRBV5-5 combines with J gene TRBJ2-5; TRBD2 is a possible D gene (6 bases). The CDR3 is 14 residues long. V lost 0 bases to trimming and J lost 3 bases, with 9 bases between them. Germline values: CDR1 SGHKS, CDR2 YYEKEE (reference sequence). CDR3 coding DNA: TGTGCCAGCAGCTTGGAGCTAGCGAAAGAGACCCAGTACTTC. It yields the protein CASSLELAKETQYF.

The chain joins TRBV6-5 to TRBJ1-4; D not certain. The germline CDR1 and CDR2 sequences are MNHEY and SVGAGI. The length of the CDR3 is 14 residues. V lost 0 bases to trimming and J lost 7 bases, with 9 bases between them. The CDR3, as DNA: TGTGCCAGCAGTTACTCGAGGGAGATTGAAAAACTGTTTTTT. Amino acid sequence: CASSYSREIEKLFF.

The CDR3 nucleotides are TGCGCCAGCAGCGGCCTGACGGGGGGTAGCGGGGAGCTGTTTTTT. It translates to CASSGLTGGSGELFF. The chain has TRBV5-1 and TRBJ2-2; 7 bases line up with TRBD2. The CDR3 is 15 residues long. V lost 4 bases and J lost 7; bases outside the gene matches: 10. CDR1 is SGHRS, CDR2 YFSETQ, per germline.

V usage is TRBV30 and J usage is TRBJ1-2; D might be TRBD1 (5 bases). V lost 3 bases to trimming and J lost 1 base, with 18 bases between them. The CDR3 consists of 16 residues. The V gene's germline CDR1 is GTSNPN and CDR2 SVGIG (reference sequence). This CDR3 reads CAWSLLPRVRNYGYTF. The CDR3 nucleotides read TGTGCCTGGAGCCTATTGCCCAGGGTTCGTAACTATGGCTACACCTTC.